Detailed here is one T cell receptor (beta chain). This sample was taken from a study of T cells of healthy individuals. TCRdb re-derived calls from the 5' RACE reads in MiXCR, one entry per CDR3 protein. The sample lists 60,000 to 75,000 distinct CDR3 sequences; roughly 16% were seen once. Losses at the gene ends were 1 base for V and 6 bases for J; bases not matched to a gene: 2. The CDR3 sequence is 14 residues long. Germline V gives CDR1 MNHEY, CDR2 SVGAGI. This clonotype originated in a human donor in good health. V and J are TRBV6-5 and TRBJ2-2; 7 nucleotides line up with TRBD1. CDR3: CASSYWQGAGELFF. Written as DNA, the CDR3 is TGTGCCAGCAGTTACTGGCAGGGGGCCGGGGAGCTGTTTTTT.